The 7 T cell receptor beta chains presented below share a single source sample, sequenced in a study of blood T cell repertoires in COVID-19 (dated by TCRdb to about 2020). Library method: the immunoSEQ multiplex PCR assay. TCRdb re-hosts the immuneACCESS table, in-frame sequences only. Its copies lack some clones; in the studies checked, an unresolved V gene accounts for under half of them, and the cause for the rest is not known. This sample holds around 19,000 clones; over 80% were observed only once. The top ten clones comprise about 7.7% of the sample. Input material: peripheral blood. The source is a human donor in a cohort sampled during active COVID-19. The donor label of this sample is uncertain.

This clone was seen only once. The gene calls are TRBV7-9 and TRBJ2-2; 9 nucleotides line up with TRBD1. CDR3 length equals 15 residues. V dropped 2 bases and J dropped 4; count of bases not matched to a gene: 2. CDR1 SEHNR and CDR2 FQNEAQ come from the germline V gene (reference sequence). The CDR3 reads CASSLTGGSTGELFF. Here the CDR3 DNA reads TGTGCCAGCAGCTTAACAGGGGGCAGCACCGGGGAGCTGTTTTTT.

The J gene is TRBJ1-3, the V gene TRBV3-1 (or the pseudogene TRBV3-2); D unclear. Per the germline V gene, CDR1 is LGHDT and CDR2 is YNNKEL (reference sequence). There are 16 residues in the CDR3. The V gene lost 5 bases and the J gene lost 3 bases, with 17 bases spanning the gap. This chain's CDR3 is CASSLGLRVDGNTIYF. The CDR3 DNA follows: TGTGCCAGCAGCTTAGGACTCCGGGTAGATGGAAACACCATATATTTT.

V gene TRBV23-1 combines with J gene TRBJ2-1, with D unclear. TRBV23-1 falls under the ORF class, with uncertain function. V lost 7 bases and J lost 4, with 23 bases in between. The CDR3 length is 17 residues. The CDR3 DNA reads as TGCGCCAGCAAACTCGATAATGGAGTCACCTTTTACAATGAGCAGTTCTTC. Translating gives CASKLDNGVTFYNEQFF.

The chain combines TRBV20-1 with TRBJ2-3; 11 bases agree with TRBD2. Germline CDR1 DFQATT, CDR2 SNEGSKA (reference sequence). Unmatched junction bases numbered 6, after V lost 3 bases and J lost 4 bases. This CDR3 has 15 amino acids. In nucleotides, the CDR3 is TGCAGTGCTAGTAGCGCTAGCGGGAGGCCAGATACGCAGTATTTT. Its protein product is CSASSASGRPDTQYF.

As regards this clone: The same CDR3 is also encoded by other DNA sequences in this sample. The rearrangement links TRBV11-3 to TRBJ2-1, with TRBD2 matching over 14 bases. J lost 10 bases, V lost 7 bases, and 6 bases had no gene match. This CDR3 contains 14 residues. Germline assignment: CDR1 SGHNT and CDR2 YENEEA. Here the CDR3 reads CASTRLAGGGEQFF. CDR3 sequence (DNA): TGTGCCAGCACCAGACTAGCGGGAGGGGGGGAGCAGTTCTTC.

This chain uses TRBV30 with TRBJ2-5; 8 positions match TRBD2. Germline V gene sequence: CDR1 GTSNPN, CDR2 SVGIG (reference sequence). The CDR3 totals 14 residues. The trim removed 5 bases at V and 5 bases at J, leaving 10 bases unmatched. The DNA for the CDR3 is TGTGCCTGGTCACCGGGGGGGGTACGGGAGACCCAGTACTTC. Translated: CAWSPGGVRETQYF.

This clone was seen only a few times. The rearrangement uses TRBV19 and TRBJ1-5, with unresolved D. With 0 bases removed from V and 6 bases from J, the gap between germline ends came to 12 bases. The CDR3 is 15 amino acids. The germline V gene has CDR1 LNHDA and CDR2 SQIVND (reference sequence). The CDR3 DNA follows: TGTGCCAGTAGTATAGATCAAACATTAACTCAGCCCCAGCATTTT. It is translated as CASSIDQTLTQPQHF.